Below are 30 T cell receptor beta chains sequenced from a single sample in a study of CD8+CD57+ T cells in acquired aplastic anemia. The TCR beta profiling, which covered VDJ combination and CDR3 sequence, was carried out using genomic DNA as the template. MiXCR was run by TCRdb on the reads, yielding one entry per CDR3 protein. The data show about 190,000 distinct CDR3 sequences, less than 60% seen once. The sequenced patients had an expansion of CD8+CD57+ cells seen by flow cytometry. The source material was sorted CD4+, CD8+, or CD8+CD57+ T cells (not recorded which) from PBMCs. These receptors were collected from a human donor with aplastic anemia.

This clonotype showed up many times. This rearrangement joins TRBV2 to TRBJ1-6; 7 nucleotides agree with TRBD1. V was pared by 5 bases and J by 1 base, with 5 bases of the junction left unmatched. The CDR3 consists of 16 residues. Germline-derived CDR1 and CDR2 are SNHLY and FYNNEI. The CDR3 DNA follows: TGTGCCAGCAGTAAAAGGGACAGTTCCTATAATTCACCCCTCCACTTT. Translated: CASSKRDSSYNSPLHF. Drawing the rest from reference TRBV2 and TRBJ1-6, the complete variable domain is EPEVTQTPSHQVTQMGQEVILRCVPISNHLYFYWYRQILGQKVEFLVSFYNNEISEKSEIFDDQFSVERPDGSNFTLKIRSTKLEDSAMYFCASSKRDSSYNSPLHFGNGTRLTVT.

The V call is TRBV19, the J call TRBJ1-4; D unresolved. CDR1 LNHDA and CDR2 SQIVND come from the germline V gene (reference sequence). Trimming shortened V by 3 bases and J by 1 base, and 6 bases separated the two germline ends. There are 14 residues in the CDR3. CDR3 bases: TGTGCCAGTAGTATCCAGATAACTAATGAAAAACTGTTTTTT. Its protein product is CASSIQITNEKLFF.

This chain joins TRBV10-3 and TRBJ1-1; 8 bases fit TRBD1. The V segment lost 3 bases and the J segment 8 bases; nucleotides outside the gene matches: 5. CDR3 size: 13 residues. Germline loops: CDR1 ENHRY, CDR2 SYGVKD. The CDR3 here is CAISDPDRAEAFF. In DNA form, the CDR3 reads TGTGCCATCAGTGATCCGGACAGGGCGGAAGCTTTCTTT.

The rearrangement links TRBV7-8 to TRBJ1-2; 9 nucleotides line up with TRBD1. J lost 8 bases, V lost 4 bases, and 8 bases had no gene match. The CDR3 consists of 14 residues. Looked up from germline, CDR1 is SGHVS and CDR2 is FQNEAQ. DNA of the CDR3: TGTGCCAGCAGCTCCGGGACAGGGAGTGGGGGCTACACCTTC. Translation gives CASSSGTGSGGYTF. Using reference TRBV7-8 and TRBJ1-2 for the parts outside the CDR3, the full variable domain is GAGVSQSPRYKVAKRGQDVALRCDPISGHVSLFWYQQALGQGPEFLTYFQNEAQLDKSGLPSDRFFAERPEGSVSTLKIQRTQQEDSAVYLCASSSGTGSGGYTFGSGTRLTVV.

The V gene is TRBV18, the J gene TRBJ1-3; D call uncertain. V lost 3 bases, J lost 4 bases, and 13 bases lay in between. Germline loops: CDR1 KGHSH, CDR2 LQKENI. The CDR3 runs to 15 residues. The CDR3 here is CASSPETVSGNTIYF. DNA of the CDR3: TGTGCCAGCTCACCCGAGACCGTCTCAGGAAACACCATATATTTT.

In this sample, this clonotype turned up many times. The chain recombines TRBV5-1 with TRBJ2-5; D not certain. CDR1 and CDR2 (germline): SGHRS, YFSETQ. The V end lost 4 bases, the J end lost 5 bases, and 9 bases lay between the germline ends. The CDR3 loop spans 12 amino acids. The CDR3 bases are TGCGCCAGCAGCCATACCGGGGAGACCCAGTACTTC. Translation: CASSHTGETQYF.

This clonotype was seen ten or more times. The J gene is TRBJ2-7, the V gene TRBV5-1, with a weak D call TRBD2 (5 bases). V gave up 1 base and J gave up 5 bases, with 13 bases separating them. The CDR3 totals 14 residues. Per the germline V gene, CDR1 is SGHRS and CDR2 is YFSETQ. In DNA form, the CDR3 reads TGCGCCAGCAGCTTGTCCGGGGTTGGGAACGAGCAGTACTTC. Amino acid sequence: CASSLSGVGNEQYF.

The rearrangement links TRBV7-2 to TRBJ2-5; D unresolved. The CDR3 runs 11 residues. V shed 5 bases and J shed 5 bases, with 6 bases lying between them. In germline, CDR1 is SGHTA, CDR2 FQGNSA. The DNA of the CDR3 is TGTGCCAGCAGCCCTACGGAGACCCAGTACTTC. This codes for CASSPTETQYF.

The J gene is TRBJ1-4, the V gene TRBV2; D unresolved. Germline CDR1 is SNHLY and CDR2 is FYNNEI. Trimming stripped 8 bases from V and 0 bases from J, with 4 bases between. CDR3 length: 12 amino acids. CDR3 coding DNA: TGTGCCAGCGGAGCAACTAATGAAAAACTGTTTTTT. It specifies CASGATNEKLFF.

V and J are TRBV20-1 and TRBJ2-4; D not certain. The germline gives CDR1 DFQATT, CDR2 SNEGSKA (reference sequence). The CDR3 consists of 13 residues. V gave up 5 bases and J gave up 0 bases, with 8 bases separating them. The CDR3 reads CSADGLAKNIQYF. The CDR3 DNA reads as TGCAGTGCTGACGGGTTAGCCAAAAACATTCAGTACTTC.

The DNA of the CDR3 is TGTGCCAGCAGCTTACCTAAATGGGGACTAGCGGGGGGGAATACGCAGTATTTT. The encoded protein is CASSLPKWGLAGGNTQYF. The V gene is TRBV11-2, the J gene TRBJ2-3; 16 positions match TRBD2. In germline, CDR1 is SGHAT, CDR2 FQNNGV. The CDR3 is made up of 18 amino acids. Losses at the gene ends were 2 bases for V and 7 bases for J; bases not matched to a gene: 9.

This clonotype was counted many times. This chain joins TRBV6-1 and TRBJ1-3, with 7 bases aligning to TRBD1. With V trimmed by 6 bases and J by 0 bases, 2 bases remained unmatched. The germline V gene has CDR1 MNHNS and CDR2 SASEGT. The CDR3 extends over 14 amino acids. CDR3 sequence: CASRGTASGNTIYF. DNA of the CDR3: TGTGCCAGCAGGGGGACAGCCTCTGGAAACACCATATATTTT.

V is TRBV24-1 and J is TRBJ2-1; D is possibly TRBD2 (6 bases). The CDR3 is made up of 14 amino acids. Germline CDR1 KGHDR, CDR2 SFDVKD. Trimming took 6 bases from V and 4 from J, leaving 12 bases between them. CDR3 nucleotides: TGTGCCACCAGTTCACACCTAGCGTACAATGAGCAGTTCTTC. Translated: CATSSHLAYNEQFF.

The genes are TRBV29-1 and TRBJ1-1, with TRBD1 matching 8 bases. In germline, CDR1 is SQVTM, CDR2 ANQGSEA. CDR3 length: 11 residues. Trimming at V came to 4 bases and at J to 10 bases, leaving 5 bases not matched to a gene. For the CDR3, the DNA is TGCAGCGTTGTTCACAGGGGGGCAGCTTTCTTT. Its protein is CSVVHRGAAFF.

This clonotype was counted at least ten times. This rearrangement joins TRBV7-6 to TRBJ2-7; D ambiguous. The CDR3 is made up of 14 amino acids. V was trimmed by 5 bases and J by 2 bases, leaving 13 bases between them. Germline CDR1 reads SGHVS; CDR2 reads FNYEAQ. DNA of the CDR3: TGTGCCAGCAGCACCACGAAGAACCCCTACGAGCAGTACTTC. This sequence encodes CASSTTKNPYEQYF.

The sample holds a few counts of this clonotype. The chain employs TRBV7-9 and TRBJ2-5; 8 nucleotides match TRBD2. The CDR3 totals 13 residues. CDR1 SEHNR and CDR2 FQNEAQ come from the germline V gene (reference sequence). Losses at the gene ends were 7 bases for V and 4 bases for J; bases not matched to a gene: 5. Here the CDR3 DNA reads TGTGCCAGCACTCCGGCGGGGGGAGAGACCCAGTACTTC. This translates into CASTPAGGETQYF.

In this sample, this clonotype turned up many times. The chain employs TRBV24-1 and TRBJ1-2; TRBD1 matches at 8 bases. Germline values: CDR1 KGHDR, CDR2 SFDVKD. CDR3 length equals 15 residues. With 6 bases clipped from V and 3 bases from J, the junction kept 8 bases outside the gene matches. CDR3 loop: CATSPAGDRHYGYTF. CDR3 sequence (DNA): TGTGCCACCAGTCCCGCTGGGGACAGGCACTATGGCTACACCTTC.

The chain uses TRBV20-1 and TRBJ2-1; D is ambiguous. The V end lost 3 bases, the J end lost 6 bases, and 15 bases lay between the germline ends. CDR3 length: 14 amino acids. Germline V gene sequence: CDR1 DFQATT, CDR2 SNEGSKA (reference sequence). This CDR3 reads CSASHSRPLNEQFF. In DNA form, the CDR3 reads TGCAGTGCTAGCCACAGCCGCCCCCTCAATGAGCAGTTCTTC.

The rearrangement links TRBV10-3 to TRBJ2-7, with TRBD1 matching 8 bases. The germline V gene has CDR1 ENHRY and CDR2 SYGVKD. The CDR3 spans 15 residues. V lost 5 bases, J lost 0 bases, and 6 bases stayed unmatched. CDR3 in DNA: TGTGCCATCAGTACCCCGGGACAGGCCTCCTACGAGCAGTACTTC. Its protein is CAISTPGQASYEQYF.

A few counts support this clonotype. The rearrangement joins TRBV19 to TRBJ1-2; possibly TRBD1 for D (5 bases). The CDR3 totals 13 residues. Germline CDR1 and CDR2: LNHDA and SQIVND (reference sequence). Between the trimmed V and J ends, which lost 5 bases and 4 bases, there was a span of 11 bases. The chain's CDR3 is CASSLGRGYGYTF. CDR3 DNA sequence: TGTGCCAGTAGTCTGGGAAGGGGCTATGGCTACACCTTC. The full variable domain, its missing parts supplied by reference TRBV19 and TRBJ1-2, is DGGITQSPKYLFRKEGQNVTLSCEQNLNHDAMYWYRQDPGQGLRLIYYSQIVNDFQKGDIAEGYSVSREKKESFPLTVTSAQKNPTAFYLCASSLGRGYGYTFGSGTRLTVV.

The CDR3 DNA follows: TGCAGTGCCGACAGCGGGAGGGTCAGTCAAGATACGCAGTATTTT. It yields the protein CSADSGRVSQDTQYF. The chain links TRBV29-1 to TRBJ2-3, with TRBD2 identical over 10 bases. Germline loops: CDR1 SQVTM, CDR2 ANQGSEA. The CDR3 totals 15 residues.

This clonotype was detected many times. The chain links TRBV5-1 to TRBJ2-1; D might be TRBD2 (5 bases). V dropped 7 bases and J dropped 4 bases, with 12 bases sitting between them. The CDR3 has 13 residues. CDR1 SGHRS and CDR2 YFSETQ come from the germline V gene. The CDR3 DNA reads as TGCGCCAGCTATCAGGACTCATACAATGAGCAGTTCTTC. Translating gives CASYQDSYNEQFF.

The chain joins TRBV11-1 to TRBJ2-1; 9 nucleotides match TRBD2. CDR1 and CDR2 from the germline V gene are SGHAT and FQDESV (reference sequence). The CDR3 consists of 15 residues. Trimming took 6 bases from V and 10 from J; bases not matched to a gene: 13. As DNA, the CDR3 is TGTGCCAGCAGATCCACAGGCATTCTAGCGGGAGAGCAGTTCTTC. Translated: CASRSTGILAGEQFF.

The rearrangement uses TRBV7-3 and TRBJ1-2, with D possibly being TRBD1 (5 bases). V was trimmed by 10 bases and J by 0 bases, leaving 15 bases between them. This CDR3 contains 14 residues. The germline gives CDR1 SGHTA, CDR2 FQGTGA. The CDR3 DNA reads as TGTGCCACCGGGGTCGGGGGACCTAACTATGGCTACACCTTC. Protein sequence: CATGVGGPNYGYTF.

The chain has TRBV12-3 or TRBV12-4 and TRBJ1-3; D unresolved. This CDR3 spans 11 amino acids. V was trimmed by 6 bases and J by 6 bases, leaving 6 bases between them. CDR3 amino acids: CASRTQNTIYF. In nucleotides, the CDR3 is TGTGCCAGCAGAACCCAAAACACCATATATTTT.

The chain employs TRBV6-2 or TRBV6-3 and TRBJ2-7; D may correspond to TRBD1 or TRBD2 (5 bases each). The CDR3 extends over 14 amino acids. Trimming left V 5 bases short and J 1 base short, with 12 bases between. Germline V CDR1 and CDR2: MNHEY, SVGEGT. CDR3 protein: CASSLRDASYEQYF. CDR3 bases: TGTGCCAGCAGTCTCCGGGACGCGTCCTACGAGCAGTACTTC.

This clonotype showed up just a few times. The chain has TRBV10-2 and TRBJ2-2, with D perhaps matching TRBD2 (6 bases). The CDR3 runs 14 residues. Trimming stripped 5 bases from V and 4 bases from J, with 11 bases between. CDR1 and CDR2 from the germline V gene are WSHSY and SAAADI. The CDR3 region is CASSRGWRTGELFF. Here the CDR3 DNA reads TGCGCCAGCAGTCGGGGGTGGCGCACCGGGGAGCTGTTTTTT.

The table lists this clonotype with a few counts. The DNA for the CDR3 is TGTGCCGCCCGGGGGACACCCGATTCACCCCTCCACTTT. This codes for CAARGTPDSPLHF. The chain has TRBV10-3 and TRBJ1-6, with a possible D match to TRBD1 (6 bases). In germline, CDR1 is ENHRY, CDR2 SYGVKD. This CDR3 has 13 residues. Between the trimmed V and J ends, which lost 11 bases and 8 bases, there was a span of 16 bases.

Comments on this clonotype: A read error may be the cause here, since a much bigger clone is one base away. The rearrangement uses TRBV18 and TRBJ2-7, with 9 bases matching TRBD1. The CDR3 is 13 residues long. CDR1 is KGHSH, CDR2 LQKENI, per germline. J gave up 4 bases and V 8 bases, and 6 bases lay outside the gene matches. CDR3 in DNA: TGTGCCAGCCCATCGGGACAGGGATACGAGCAGTACTTC. Encoded protein: CASPSGQGYEQYF.

J is TRBJ1-2 and V is TRBV4-1, with 7 bases lining up with TRBD1. Germline V gives CDR1 MGHRA, CDR2 YSYEKL. V trimming: 6 bases; J trimming: 7 bases; junction bases outside the gene matches: 11. The CDR3 covers 14 residues. The CDR3 is CASSPSEGAGGYTF. The CDR3 coding sequence is TGCGCCAGCAGTCCTAGTGAGGGGGCGGGTGGCTACACCTTC.